This T cell receptor (beta chain) was recorded in a study of control samples from healthy donors and cancer patients. This clone was seen once. The V end was cut by 5 bases, the J end by 9 bases, with 11 bases between. The CDR3 is made up of 12 amino acids. Germline values: CDR1 MDHEN, CDR2 SYDVKM. Produced via immunoSEQ multiplex PCR; TCRdb's table is partial and in-frame only. The sample consists of fewer than 85,000 clones, 85% to 95% of them appearing once. The V and J genes are TRBV28 and TRBJ2-1; the D call may be TRBD1 or TRBD2 (5 bases each). Material for sequencing was blood. The source is a woman aged 55 to 70 in good health. The CDR3 nucleotides read TGTGCCAGCAGTACCGGGACGAGTGAGCAGTTCTTC. Residues: CASSTGTSEQFF.